This T cell receptor (beta chain) was identified during a study of prognosis after radiotherapy for stage I lung cancer. Across the whole study: The study enrolled 13 men and roughly six women as patients, aged roughly 53 to 90 with a median of 74.5 years. The study gave no patient concurrent therapy with stereotactic body radiotherapy. Study-wide results and caveats: After stereotactic body radiation therapy, patients with later distant metastases showed lower Shannon entropy. After stereotactic body radiation therapy, unique TCR clone counts dropped from a median of about 9,700 to 6,500.

Template was genomic DNA; TCR beta CDR3 amplified in two multiplex PCR rounds. During first-round PCR, primers specific to each TRBV and TRBJ gene were used. TCRdb passed the multiplex PCR reads through MiXCR, listing each CDR3 protein once. Of approximately 25,000 distinct CDR3 sequences listed, roughly two fifths were seen once; the top ten hold around a third. About this clonotype itself: What it binds is not known.

V lost 2 bases and J lost 10, with 12 bases in between. The CDR3 has 12 residues. The chain couples TRBV12-3 or TRBV12-4 to TRBJ2-7; D remains unclear. This receptor was identified in a donor of 50 years or more with non-small cell lung cancer. The sequences come from PBMCs, collected before or after stereotactic body radiation therapy (not recorded which). In DNA, the CDR3 is TGTGCCAGCAGTTTAACGTCGTCCGATCAGTACTTC. Protein sequence: CASSLTSSDQYF.